The entry below describes one T cell receptor beta chain. These data originate in a study of T cells in Graves' hyperthyroidism and ophthalmopathy. Looked up from germline, CDR1 is LGHDT and CDR2 is YNNKEL (reference sequence). V was shortened by 1 base and J by 2 bases, with 8 bases between the two germline ends. The CDR3 runs 14 residues. The source material, RNA transcripts, was used to amplify TCR beta CDR3 regions. The TCR CDR3 was amplified in a first-round RT-PCR using the HTBI primer set. One entry per CDR3 protein, called by TCRdb with MiXCR from the multiplex PCR reads. This sample carries about 600,000 distinct CDR3 sequences, approximately 15% of them seen once, and the ten largest clones take less than 9%.

The receptor was derived from a young woman with Graves' ophthalmopathy. The chain has TRBV3-1 and TRBJ1-1, with D hard to call. Sequenced material: blood. The DNA of the CDR3 is TGTGCCAGCAGCCAAGTGAACAGAAACACTGAAGCTTTCTTT. This translates into CASSQVNRNTEAFF.